Below, 30 T cell receptor beta chains from the same sample are listed, as sequenced in a study of blood T cell repertoires in COVID-19. Measured with immunoSEQ multiplex PCR; TCRdb has only the in-frame clones, and not every one. The repertoire consists of under 130,000 clones, with roughly 80% occurring once and the leading ten covering approximately 15%. The material sequenced was peripheral blood. These TCRs come from a woman aged 80 or over with acute or convalescent COVID-19.

The J gene is TRBJ1-5, the V gene TRBV7-8, with TRBD1 matching over 7 bases. The CDR3 spans 13 residues. The germline gives CDR1 SGHVS, CDR2 FQNEAQ. After removal of 4 bases from V and 8 bases from J, the junction contained 5 bases not matched to a gene. CDR3 region: CASSSTGVEPQHF. CDR3 nucleotides: TGTGCCAGCAGCTCAACAGGGGTTGAGCCCCAGCATTTT.

The chain is built from TRBV2 and TRBJ2-7, with 10 positions matching TRBD2. The length of the CDR3 is 18 residues. Germline CDR1 and CDR2: SNHLY and FYNNEI. V lost 9 bases, J lost 4 bases, and 21 bases stayed unmatched. The CDR3 sequence: CASASEASGSHYVYEQYF. The CDR3 region has the DNA TGTGCCAGTGCCTCGGAAGCTAGCGGGAGTCATTACGTGTACGAGCAGTACTTC. The variable domain in full, completed from reference TRBV2 and TRBJ2-7, reads EPEVTQTPSHQVTQMGQEVILRCVPISNHLYFYWYRQILGQKVEFLVSFYNNEISEKSEIFDDQFSVERPDGSNFTLKIRSTKLEDSAMYFCASASEASGSHYVYEQYFGPGTRLTVT.

The V gene is TRBV5-1, the J gene TRBJ1-6; D is undetermined. The germline CDR1 and CDR2 sequences are SGHRS and YFSETQ. V was clipped by 0 bases and J by 7 bases, with 11 bases between them. The CDR3 consists of 15 residues. CDR3 in DNA: TGCGCCAGCAGCTTGGAGCAATCATCAAATTCACCCCTCCACTTT. Residues: CASSLEQSSNSPLHF.

The chain recombines TRBV5-1 with TRBJ1-6; weak D call: TRBD1 (5 bases). V dropped 4 bases and J dropped 2 bases, with 13 bases sitting between them. Per the germline V gene, CDR1 is SGHRS and CDR2 is YFSETQ. The CDR3 has 16 amino acids. The CDR3 reads CASSPQGGPYNSPLHF. DNA for the CDR3: TGCGCCAGCAGCCCTCAGGGTGGGCCCTATAATTCACCCCTCCACTTT.

This clone was observed once. The CDR3: CASSLVSGSNIQYF. The CDR3, as DNA: TGTGCCAGCAGCTTAGTTTCAGGCTCAAACATTCAGTACTTC. The chain combines TRBV7-9 with TRBJ2-4, with D unresolved. This CDR3 is 14 amino acids long. V was cut by 1 base and J by 6 bases, with 10 bases left in between. The germline V gene encodes CDR1 SEHNR and CDR2 FQNEAQ (reference sequence).

The J gene is TRBJ1-3, the V gene TRBV6-5; D remains unclear. The germline V and J ends were trimmed by 6 bases and 0 bases, with 9 bases remaining between them. The germline CDR1 and CDR2 sequences are MNHEY and SVGAGI. The CDR3 sequence is 14 residues long. The CDR3 loop reads CASSQMSSGNTIYF. CDR3 nucleotide sequence: TGTGCCAGCAGCCAAATGAGCTCTGGAAACACCATATATTTT.

This chain joins TRBV5-1 and TRBJ2-5, with TRBD1 matching 8 bases. The length of the CDR3 is 14 residues. Germline CDR1 is SGHRS and CDR2 is YFSETQ. Trimming at V came to 0 bases and at J to 4 bases, leaving 2 bases not matched to a gene. As DNA, the CDR3 is TGCGCCAGCAGCTTGGGGGACAGGCGAGAGACCCAGTACTTC. Its protein is CASSLGDRRETQYF.

V gene TRBV28 combines with J gene TRBJ2-1; D is perhaps TRBD2 (5 bases). The germline CDR1 and CDR2 sequences are MDHEN and SYDVKM. The ends were cut back, 8 bases at V and 5 bases at J, with 16 bases in the middle. CDR3 length equals 14 residues. The DNA for the CDR3 is TGTGCCAGCGCCCCTGGCGGGTTCCACAATGAGCAGTTCTTC. This codes for CASAPGGFHNEQFF.

The chain links TRBV29-1 to TRBJ2-6; possibly TRBD2 for D (5 bases). CDR3 size: 14 residues. Trimming cost V 3 bases and J 0 bases, with 6 bases left between them. Germline-derived CDR1 and CDR2 are SQVTM and ANQGSEA. CDR3 nucleotides: TGCAGCGTTGACGAGGGCTCTGGGGCCAACGTCCTGACTTTC. Protein sequence: CSVDEGSGANVLTF.

Only one count was recorded for this clone. The chain couples TRBV9 to TRBJ1-6; a weak D match, TRBD1 (5 bases). Per germline, CDR1 SGDLS and CDR2 YYNGEE. The CDR3 has 15 amino acids. Trimming pared 3 bases from V and 5 bases from J, leaving 12 bases between. CDR3 region: CASSASGTNNSPLHF. In DNA, the CDR3 is TGTGCCAGCAGCGCTTCCGGGACTAATAATTCACCCCTCCACTTT. The whole variable domain, filled in from reference TRBV9 and TRBJ1-6, reads DSGVTQTPKHLITATGQRVTLRCSPRSGDLSVYWYQQSLDQGLQFLIQYYNGEERAKGNILERFSAQQFPDLHSELNLSSLELGDSALYFCASSASGTNNSPLHFGNGTRLTVT.

CDR3 DNA sequence: TGTGCCAGCAGTTCGGGCTACAATGAGCAGTTCTTC. Translating it yields CASSSGYNEQFF. The gene calls are TRBV27 and TRBJ2-1, with D uncertain. Germline assignment: CDR1 MNHEY and CDR2 SMNVEV (reference sequence). The CDR3 runs to 12 residues. With 4 bases removed from V and 3 bases from J, the gap between germline ends came to 4 bases.

The sample holds a few counts of this clone. This chain links TRBV29-1 with TRBJ1-2; TRBD1 aligns across 10 bases. With 7 bases clipped from V and 7 bases from J, the junction kept 9 bases outside the gene matches. The CDR3 consists of 13 residues. The germline gives CDR1 SQVTM, CDR2 ANQGSEA. The CDR3 loop is CSAATGGERGYTF. In nucleotides, the CDR3 is TGCAGCGCCGCGACAGGGGGCGAGCGTGGCTACACCTTC.

This rearrangement joins TRBV5-1 to TRBJ1-1, with D maybe TRBD1 (5 bases). The CDR3 runs 13 residues. V was shortened by 2 bases and J by 1 base, with 6 bases between the two germline ends. CDR1 is SGHRS, CDR2 YFSETQ, per germline. CDR3 in DNA: TGCGCCAGCAGCTTACAGGAGAACACTGAAGCTTTCTTT. Amino acids: CASSLQENTEAFF.

This clone appeared once. CDR3 residues: CAISDQGLAGDEQFF. The CDR3 DNA follows: TGTGCCATCAGTGATCAGGGACTAGCGGGCGATGAGCAGTTCTTC. The chain recombines TRBV10-3 with TRBJ2-1; 12 nucleotides match TRBD2. CDR3 length: 15 amino acids. Germline loops: CDR1 ENHRY, CDR2 SYGVKD. The ends lost 3 bases at V and 8 bases at J; junction bases unmatched: 5.

This rearrangement joins TRBV28 to TRBJ1-3, with a tentative D call TRBD1 (5 bases). CDR1 MDHEN and CDR2 SYDVKM come from the germline V gene. CDR3 length: 16 amino acids. V gave up 7 bases and J gave up 4 bases, with 20 bases separating them. The CDR3 reads CASTPPIRGAGNTIYF. The CDR3 DNA follows: TGTGCCAGCACACCTCCAATAAGGGGCGCAGGAAACACCATATATTTT. Based on the CDR3 plus reference TRBV28 and TRBJ1-3, the full variable domain is DVKVTQSSRYLVKRTGEKVFLECVQDMDHENMFWYRQDPGLGLRLIYFSYDVKMKEKGDIPEGYSVSREKKERFSLILESASTNQTSMYLCASTPPIRGAGNTIYFGEGSWLTVV.

CDR3 sequence (DNA): TGTGCCAGCAGTTACTCTGGACAGGGGGCTGGGTATGGCTACACCTTC. It codes for CASSYSGQGAGYGYTF. The chain uses TRBV6-5 and TRBJ1-2; 11 bases line up with TRBD1. Germline V gene data show CDR1 as MNHEY and CDR2 as SVGAGI. The junction had 5 bases not matched to a gene; V was cut back by 0 bases and J by 5 bases. This CDR3 contains 16 residues.

The V call is TRBV3-1 (or the pseudogene TRBV3-2), the J call TRBJ1-4, with 7 bases identical to TRBD1. This CDR3 spans 15 amino acids. CDR1 is LGHDT and CDR2 is YNNKEL in the germline V gene (reference sequence). V trimming: 5 bases; J trimming: 7 bases; junction bases outside the gene matches: 10. The CDR3, as DNA: TGTGCCAGCAGCGCACAGGGGCTCAGGAGTGAAAAACTGTTTTTT. Translation gives CASSAQGLRSEKLFF.

V is TRBV7-9 and J is TRBJ2-3, with 9 bases identical to TRBD2. The junction had 11 bases not matched to a gene; V was cut back by 1 base and J by 6 bases. Germline CDR1 is SEHNR and CDR2 is FQNEAQ (reference sequence). This CDR3 has 17 amino acids. In DNA, the CDR3 is TGTGCCAGCAGCTTAGGCGGTAGCGGGAGTCATTTGGATACGCAGTATTTT. Translating it yields CASSLGGSGSHLDTQYF. Supplemented by reference TRBV7-9 and TRBJ2-3, the full variable domain reads DTGVSQNPRHKITKRGQNVTFRCDPISEHNRLYWYRQTLGQGPEFLTYFQNEAQLEKSRLLSDRFSAERPKGSFSTLEIQRTEQGDSAMYLCASSLGGSGSHLDTQYFGPGTRLTVL.

This chain joins TRBV2 and TRBJ2-5; TRBD1 matches 7 bases. The CDR3 covers 15 residues. Germline assignment: CDR1 SNHLY and CDR2 FYNNEI. V lost 3 bases to trimming and J lost 1 base; unmatched junction nucleotides: 5. CDR3 amino acids: CASSEVRTGQETQYF. The CDR3 coding sequence is TGTGCCAGCAGTGAGGTCAGGACAGGCCAAGAGACCCAGTACTTC. Drawing the rest from reference TRBV2 and TRBJ2-5, the complete variable domain is EPEVTQTPSHQVTQMGQEVILRCVPISNHLYFYWYRQILGQKVEFLVSFYNNEISEKSEIFDDQFSVERPDGSNFTLKIRSTKLEDSAMYFCASSEVRTGQETQYFGPGTRLLVL.

The rearrangement uses TRBV14 and TRBJ2-3; 10 bases map to TRBD2. The CDR3 extends over 18 amino acids. Per germline, CDR1 SGHDN and CDR2 FVKESK. The ends lost 4 bases at V and 2 bases at J; junction bases unmatched: 12. The CDR3 coding sequence is TGTGCCAGCAGCCCAATTAAAAGGACTAGCGGATTCACAGATACGCAGTATTTT. This translates into CASSPIKRTSGFTDTQYF.

This chain links TRBV5-1 with TRBJ2-3; TRBD2 matches 13 bases. Per the germline V gene, CDR1 is SGHRS and CDR2 is YFSETQ. This CDR3 has 16 amino acids. Trimming removed 5 bases from V and 2 bases from J; junction bases left unmatched: 5. The chain's CDR3 is CASRKGLAGSTDTQYF. For the CDR3, the DNA is TGCGCCAGCAGAAAGGGACTAGCGGGATCCACAGATACGCAGTATTTT.

This sequence joins TRBV19 and TRBJ1-3; TRBD1 is a possible D gene (5 bases). V dropped 6 bases and J dropped 1 base, with 7 bases sitting between them. The CDR3 is 13 amino acids. Germline loops: CDR1 LNHDA, CDR2 SQIVND (reference sequence). The CDR3 loop is CASRDTSGNTIYF. CDR3 DNA: TGTGCCAGTAGGGACACGTCTGGAAACACCATATATTTT.

This clone came up once. The chain carries TRBV13 and TRBJ1-1; D is possibly TRBD1 (5 bases). The CDR3 covers 15 residues. Between the trimmed V and J ends, which lost 8 bases and 3 bases, there was a span of 19 bases. Germline lookup yields CDR1 PRHDT and CDR2 FYEKMQ (reference sequence). The CDR3 nucleotides read TGTGCCAGCTCACCCAGAGTAGGCAGGGACACTGAAGCTTTCTTT. Translating gives CASSPRVGRDTEAFF.

This rearrangement joins TRBV7-2 to TRBJ1-4; 8 nucleotides agree with TRBD1. This CDR3 is 14 amino acids long. The junction had 7 bases not matched to a gene; V was cut back by 6 bases and J by 7 bases. Per germline, CDR1 SGHTA and CDR2 FQGNSA. CDR3 in amino acids: CASSPDRVFEKLFF. The CDR3 nucleotides read TGTGCCAGCAGTCCGGACAGGGTTTTTGAAAAACTGTTTTTT. Based on the CDR3 plus reference TRBV7-2 and TRBJ1-4, the full variable domain is GAGVSQSPSNKVTEKGKDVELRCDPISGHTALYWYRQSLGQGLEFLIYFQGNSAPDKSGLPSDRFSAERTGGSVSTLTIQRTQQEDSAVYLCASSPDRVFEKLFFGSGTQLSVL.

This clone was recorded only once. The rearrangement uses TRBV5-5 and TRBJ2-2; TRBD1 matches 8 bases. Per the germline V gene, CDR1 is SGHKS and CDR2 is YYEKEE (reference sequence). V was clipped by 2 bases and J by 3 bases; unmatched bases: 6. There are 16 residues in the CDR3. The CDR3 is CASSLPLTGDTGELFF. Here the CDR3 DNA reads TGTGCCAGCAGCTTACCCCTGACAGGGGACACCGGGGAGCTGTTTTTT.

V usage is TRBV28 and J usage is TRBJ1-6; D is undetermined. Trimming took 3 bases from V and 14 from J, leaving 8 bases between them. In germline, CDR1 is MDHEN, CDR2 SYDVKM. The CDR3 has 11 amino acids. This CDR3 reads CASSFGGTLHF. CDR3 bases: TGTGCCAGCAGTTTTGGAGGAACCCTCCACTTT.

The chain is built from TRBV11-2 and TRBJ1-2; 8 bases map to TRBD1. Germline trimming cut 5 bases from V and 5 bases from J; bases unmatched to any gene: 4. Germline V gene data show CDR1 as SGHAT and CDR2 as FQNNGV. CDR3 length equals 13 residues. CDR3 in amino acids: CASSPGGFYGYTF. The CDR3 nucleotides are TGTGCCAGCAGCCCAGGGGGCTTTTATGGCTACACCTTC. The full variable domain, completed using reference TRBV11-2 and TRBJ1-2, is EAGVAQSPRYKIIEKRQSVAFWCNPISGHATLYWYQQILGQGPKLLIQFQNNGVVDDSQLPKDRFSAERLKGVDSTLKIQPAKLEDSAVYLCASSPGGFYGYTFGSGTRLTVV.

This clone was observed a single time. The chain has TRBV5-4 and TRBJ2-5, with 8 positions matching TRBD2. Per the germline V gene, CDR1 is SGHNT and CDR2 is YYREEE (reference sequence). After removal of 0 bases from V and 5 bases from J, the junction contained 3 bases not matched to a gene. The CDR3 is made up of 14 amino acids. The CDR3 sequence is CASSLDLAGETQYF. CDR3 nucleotides: TGTGCCAGCAGCTTGGACCTAGCGGGTGAGACCCAGTACTTC. The full variable domain, in which reference TRBV5-4 and TRBJ2-5 provide the parts outside the CDR3, is ETGVTQSPTHLIKTRGQQVTLRCSSQSGHNTVSWYQQALGQGPQFIFQYYREEENGRGNFPPRFSGLQFPNYSSELNVNALELDDSALYLCASSLDLAGETQYFGPGTRLLVL.

The chain employs TRBV14 and TRBJ2-1, with 7 positions matching TRBD2. CDR1 and CDR2 (germline): SGHDN, FVKESK. CDR3 length: 16 amino acids. V was clipped by 1 base and J by 0 bases; unmatched bases: 3. The DNA for the CDR3 is TGTGCCAGCAGCCAAGTGGGACTACGCTCCTACAATGAGCAGTTCTTC. Protein: CASSQVGLRSYNEQFF.

This CDR3 reads CASNPTGGQTQYF. In nucleotides, the CDR3 is TGTGCCAGCAACCCAACAGGGGGACAGACCCAGTACTTC. The rearrangement joins TRBV6-5 to TRBJ2-5; TRBD1 agrees at 8 bases. Germline CDR1 and CDR2: MNHEY and SVGAGI. Trimming at V came to 7 bases and at J to 6 bases, leaving 7 bases not matched to a gene. CDR3 length: 13 residues.